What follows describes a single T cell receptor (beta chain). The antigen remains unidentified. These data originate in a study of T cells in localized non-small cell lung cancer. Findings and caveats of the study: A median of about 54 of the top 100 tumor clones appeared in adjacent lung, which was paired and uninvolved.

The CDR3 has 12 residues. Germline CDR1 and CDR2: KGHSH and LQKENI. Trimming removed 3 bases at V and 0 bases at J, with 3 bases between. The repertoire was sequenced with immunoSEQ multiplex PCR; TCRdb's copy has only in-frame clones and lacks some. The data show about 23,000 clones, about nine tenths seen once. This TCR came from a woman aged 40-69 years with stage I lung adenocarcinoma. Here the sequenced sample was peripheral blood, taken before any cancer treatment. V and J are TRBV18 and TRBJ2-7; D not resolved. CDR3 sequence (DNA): TGTGCCAGCTCACCGGCCTCCTACGAGCAGTACTTC. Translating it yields CASSPASYEQYF.